This TCR beta chain was profiled in a study of blood T cell repertoires in COVID-19. The wider study: The United States, Italy and Spain provided the acute and convalescent COVID-19 samples. Sources were T cells, B-cell-depleted T cells, or PBMCs; the material itself was cDNA or gDNA.

Germline assignment: CDR1 LGHDT and CDR2 YNNKEL (reference sequence). This CDR3 contains 15 residues. J was trimmed by 7 bases and V by 1 base; bases with no gene match: 6. Original data processing: Reference gene primers were amplified, and this amplification served to estimate nucleated cell counts. Clones were sequenced by immunoSEQ multiplex PCR, and TCRdb holds only the in-frame ones, with some missing. D and trimming come from the DNA, and the V and J calls and clone size come from that table. The table records roughly 190,000 clones, approximately 90% of them present only once. This TCR derives from a man aged 35 to 55 with active or convalescent COVID-19. This sequence joins TRBV3-1 (or the pseudogene TRBV3-2) and TRBJ1-4, with TRBD1 matching over 7 bases. The source material was peripheral blood. CDR3 protein: CASSQARGQGEKLFF. The DNA of the CDR3 is TGTGCCAGCAGCCAAGCGAGGGGGCAAGGTGAAAAACTGTTTTTT.